This T cell receptor (beta chain) was found in a study of blood T cell repertoires in COVID-19. As handled by the study authors: Quantification of nucleated cells was approximated via reference gene primer amplification. Sequencing was performed with immunoSEQ multiplex PCR; in TCRdb, only in-frame clones are kept and a portion is missing. Clone size and V and J calls were adopted from that table, with D and trimming inferred from the DNA. The profile shows around 20,000 clones, around 82% of them singletons. The CDR3 runs 16 residues. The germline gives CDR1 LGHNA, CDR2 YNFKEQ. V dropped 4 bases and J dropped 3; count of bases not matched to a gene: 12.

This TCR derives from a man aged 35-49 years with acute or convalescent COVID-19. V gene TRBV4-2 combines with J gene TRBJ2-7; 7 bases are shared with TRBD2. Input material: peripheral blood. CDR3 bases: TGTGCCAGCAGCCCGGGACGCGCTAGCGGAGGCTACGAGCAGTACTTC. Translating it yields CASSPGRASGGYEQYF.